This is a list of T cell receptor beta chains from one sample in a study of blood T cells in healthy people across ages. MiXCR, run by TCRdb on the 5' RACE reads, gives a single entry per CDR3 protein. The sample includes over 500,000 distinct CDR3 sequences, about 50% of them seen just once. The specimen sequenced was blood. The receptor source for this set is a woman of 80 years or more in good health. Both conserved end residues are part of each CDR3.

CDR3: CASSLSSGNTGELFF; V: TRBV5-1; J: TRBJ2-2
CDR3: CASSAGGLQSEQYF; V: TRBV7-2; J: TRBJ2-7
CDR3: CASSIATGGGGYTF; V: TRBV9; J: TRBJ1-2
CDR3: CSGPALTNIQYF; V: TRBV20-1; J: -
CDR3: CASRSGTGNEQFF; V: TRBV5-1; J: TRBJ2-1
CDR3: CSARDRGGGGTDTQYF; V: TRBV20-1; J: TRBJ2-3
CDR3: CASSLGLAGAHEQYF; V: TRBV12-3/TRBV12-4; J: TRBJ2-7
CDR3: CASSLMSATPKVATNEKLFF; V: TRBV7-3; J: TRBJ1-4
CDR3: CASTTTRTPKNEKLFF; V: TRBV6-6; J: TRBJ1-4
CDR3: CSAQLWREDEQYF; V: TRBV20-1; J: TRBJ2-7
CDR3: CASGFDLRAEAFF; V: TRBV27; J: TRBJ1-1
CDR3: CSARDRTTSQAQYF; V: TRBV20-1; J: TRBJ2-5
CDR3: CASSLAAGGYNEQFF; V: TRBV27; J: TRBJ2-1
CDR3: CASSLQQGRDTEAFF; V: TRBV25-1; J: TRBJ1-1
CDR3: CSVETGGGTDTQYF; V: TRBV29-1; J: TRBJ2-3
CDR3: CATSPRDYYNEQFF; V: TRBV15; J: TRBJ2-1
CDR3: CASSLNTGGYEKLFF; V: TRBV7-9; J: TRBJ1-4
CDR3: CASSLVVEGPQYF; V: TRBV5-1; J: TRBJ2-5
CDR3: CASSFWNTEAFF; V: TRBV28; J: TRBJ1-1
CDR3: CSARSGGLYNEQFF; V: TRBV20-1; J: TRBJ2-1
CDR3: CSVATGGSTYEQYF; V: TRBV29-1; J: -
CDR3: CSASRGLGLAKNIQYF; V: TRBV20-1; J: TRBJ2-4
CDR3: CASSYEASSYEQYF; V: TRBV6-6; J: TRBJ2-7
CDR3: CASSLSNRGEQYF; V: TRBV12-3/TRBV12-4; J: TRBJ2-7
CDR3: CASSDSSYNEQFF; V: TRBV6-5; J: TRBJ2-1
CDR3: CASSQDLPAGITYNEQYF; V: TRBV4-2; J: TRBJ2-5
CDR3: CATRRDAGNTIYF; V: TRBV10-3; J: TRBJ1-3
CDR3: CASSPLADNNEQFF; V: TRBV18; J: TRBJ2-1
CDR3: CASGGASYEQYF; V: TRBV28; J: TRBJ2-7
CDR3: CSGQGTQSYEQYF; V: TRBV29-1; J: TRBJ2-7
CDR3: CASSYSTDVPYGYTF; V: TRBV6-2/TRBV6-3; J: TRBJ1-2
CDR3: CASSSGRTGAYEQYF; V: TRBV5-1; J: -
CDR3: CASSQDSVGADTQYF; V: TRBV4-2; J: TRBJ2-3
CDR3: CASSLAPGGPYSEQFF; V: TRBV5-1; J: TRBJ2-1
CDR3: CASRDGQGQYF; V: TRBV5-1; J: TRBJ2-3
CDR3: CASSVAEFGYGYTF; V: TRBV9; J: TRBJ1-2
CDR3: CASSFPRQGAGETQYF; V: TRBV7-2; J: TRBJ2-5
CDR3: CSARDPNTGELFF; V: TRBV20-1; J: TRBJ2-2
CDR3: CASSPRGDIYGYTF; V: TRBV27; J: TRBJ1-2
CDR3: CASSYPQVSSYNEQFF; V: TRBV7-8; J: TRBJ2-1
CDR3: CSARQAGGNEQFF; V: TRBV20-1; J: TRBJ2-1
CDR3: CASSVGEIYSPLHF; V: TRBV5-1; J: TRBJ1-6
CDR3: CASSQDRGYRSYEQYF; V: TRBV3-1; J: TRBJ2-7
CDR3: CSAQIPRGDQEAQYF; V: TRBV20-1; J: TRBJ2-5